The clone carrying this TCR beta chain was counted ten times or more. Antigen: not known. The CDR3 contains 15 residues. The ends were cut back, 1 base at V and 0 bases at J, with 7 bases in the middle. CDR1 and CDR2 from the germline V gene are SGHTA and FQGNSA. These data come from a study of T cells in Graves' hyperthyroidism and ophthalmopathy. Study results and limitations: Ophthalmopathy could be told apart from stable hyperthyroidism with a 13 V-J model. Most thyroid-expanded clonotypes above 0.001 were also found in blood.

The CDR3 regions of TCR beta were amplified from RNA transcripts. A set of HTBI primers served as the primers for a first-round RT-PCR of the TCR CDR3. TCRdb reanalysed the multiplex PCR reads using MiXCR and keeps one entry per CDR3 protein. The sample includes approximately 600,000 distinct CDR3 sequences, around 15% of them seen just once. Absent ophthalmopathy progression within 18 months defined stable Graves' hyperthyroidism. The specimen sequenced was blood. This clonotype originated in a woman aged 25 to 39 with Graves' hyperthyroidism. The rearrangement links TRBV7-2 to TRBJ2-4; D is possibly TRBD2 (6 bases). CDR3 coding DNA: TGTGCCAGCAGCTTAGGTAGCGGAGCCAAAAACATTCAGTACTTC. It encodes CASSLGSGAKNIQYF.